Listed below are T cell receptor beta chains from one sample, sequenced in a study of CD8+ T cells in alopecia areata. Measured with immunoSEQ multiplex PCR; TCRdb has only the in-frame clones, and not every one. The table has about 180,000 clones, approximately 50% seen once. Source: CD8+ T cells sorted from blood, taken around week 53, from a patient treated with tofacitinib. The receptors here all came from a human donor with alopecia areata. The CDR3 runs from the conserved cysteine through the conserved F or W. Some rows have no size entry. The others give once, few or many, or a class for an expanded clone.

clone_size: NA; j_call: TRBJ1-1; v_call: TRBV29-1; cdr3_aa: CSVGYPRATMNTEAFF
clone_size: NA; j_call: TRBJ1-6; v_call: TRBV19; cdr3_aa: CASTGSYNSPLHF
clone_size: NA; j_call: TRBJ1-5; v_call: TRBV27; cdr3_aa: CASSLLGQPQHF
clone_size: NA; j_call: TRBJ2-3; v_call: TRBV12-5; cdr3_aa: CASGPHPGGGPTDTQYF
clone_size: NA; j_call: TRBJ2-1; v_call: TRBV20-1; cdr3_aa: CSAVWGNEQFF
clone_size: NA; j_call: TRBJ2-7; v_call: TRBV13; cdr3_aa: CASSDGGDYEQYF
clone_size: NA; j_call: TRBJ2-1; v_call: TRBV12-5; cdr3_aa: CASGGKTAYNEQFF
clone_size: NA; j_call: TRBJ2-5; v_call: TRBV10-3; cdr3_aa: CAISDGPETQYF
clone_size: few; j_call: TRBJ2-7; v_call: TRBV29-1; cdr3_aa: CSVGLRTGGARDEQYF
clone_size: NA; j_call: TRBJ2-2; v_call: TRBV7-8; cdr3_aa: CASSLWDRGLTGELFF
clone_size: few; j_call: TRBJ2-2; v_call: TRBV7-7; cdr3_aa: CASSPGDRPNTGELFF
clone_size: NA; j_call: TRBJ1-2; v_call: TRBV13; cdr3_aa: CASSHDRGGGYTF
clone_size: NA; j_call: TRBJ1-1; v_call: TRBV11-2; cdr3_aa: CASSLDTDNTEAFF
clone_size: NA; j_call: TRBJ2-7; v_call: TRBV7-9; cdr3_aa: CASSSPDRFSYEQYF
clone_size: NA; j_call: TRBJ1-5; v_call: TRBV2; cdr3_aa: CASSTRKGDQPQHF
clone_size: few; j_call: TRBJ1-5; v_call: TRBV10-3; cdr3_aa: CAISGSMMSNQPQHF
clone_size: once; j_call: TRBJ2-7; v_call: TRBV5-1; cdr3_aa: CASSLGTGLDEQYF
clone_size: NA; j_call: TRBJ2-2; v_call: TRBV13; cdr3_aa: CASSSVEGTGELFF
clone_size: few; j_call: TRBJ2-3; v_call: TRBV7-9; cdr3_aa: CASSLVLSVDTQYF
clone_size: NA; j_call: TRBJ2-3; v_call: TRBV5-1; cdr3_aa: CASSSGLAGYTDTQYF
clone_size: few; j_call: TRBJ1-3; v_call: TRBV29-1; cdr3_aa: CSVTSVSGNTIYF
clone_size: NA; j_call: TRBJ1-4; v_call: TRBV29-1; cdr3_aa: CSVRAGDEKLFF
clone_size: NA; j_call: TRBJ2-3; v_call: TRBV13; cdr3_aa: CASSLGSGAYTQYF
clone_size: NA; j_call: TRBJ2-3; v_call: TRBV4-2; cdr3_aa: CASSQEVAGEGDTQYF
clone_size: few; j_call: TRBJ2-5; v_call: TRBV27; cdr3_aa: CASNPPSETQYF
clone_size: NA; j_call: TRBJ2-5; v_call: TRBV5-1; cdr3_aa: CASSLVLAGEETQYF
clone_size: few; j_call: TRBJ2-7; v_call: TRBV7-9; cdr3_aa: CASSLALPAANEQYF
clone_size: few; j_call: TRBJ2-7; v_call: TRBV6-5; cdr3_aa: CASSTGQGHYEQYF
clone_size: few; j_call: TRBJ2-3; v_call: TRBV2; cdr3_aa: CASSETRDTQYF
clone_size: NA; j_call: TRBJ1-2; v_call: TRBV7-2; cdr3_aa: CASSLNLRGYGYTF
clone_size: few; j_call: TRBJ2-6; v_call: TRBV6-5; cdr3_aa: CASSYQGQGLTF
clone_size: NA; j_call: TRBJ1-5; v_call: TRBV5-1; cdr3_aa: CASSFGEGGQPQHF
clone_size: NA; j_call: TRBJ2-2; v_call: TRBV7-2; cdr3_aa: CASSLLGGNTGELFF
clone_size: NA; j_call: TRBJ2-5; v_call: TRBV6-5; cdr3_aa: CASSYPIGTQYF
clone_size: NA; j_call: TRBJ2-6; v_call: TRBV27; cdr3_aa: CASWGASGANVLTF